One sample yielded the 20 T cell receptor beta chains listed below, sequenced in a study of T cells in tuberculosis. Assay: immunoSEQ multiplex PCR; the TCRdb copy retains only in-frame clones and omits some. The sample includes fewer than 30,000 clones, approximately 93% of them seen just once. The sample taken for sequencing was PBMCs. Every receptor here comes from a donor between 10 and 35 years old with latent tuberculosis or without tuberculosis infection.

This clone is a singleton in its sample. V usage is TRBV4-1 and J usage is TRBJ2-7, with 15 bases matching TRBD2. Unmatched junction bases numbered 7, after V lost 4 bases and J lost 6 bases. This CDR3 is 16 amino acids long. CDR1 MGHRA and CDR2 YSYEKL come from the germline V gene. The CDR3 region has the DNA TGCGCCAGCAGCCTGGGACTAGCGGGAGGTGTCGGCGAGCAGTACTTC. This gives the protein CASSLGLAGGVGEQYF.

This clone occurred once. The junction does not match germline at one end; this may be a read error. As DNA, the CDR3 is TGTGCCAGCTCCCTTACCAGACAGGGGTCCTCCGAGCAGTACTTC. As protein: CASSLTRQGSSEQYF. V gene TRBV18 combines with J gene TRBJ2-7; TRBD1 agrees at 8 bases. This CDR3 is 15 amino acids long. Per germline, CDR1 KGHSH and CDR2 LQKENI. Combining the CDR3 with reference TRBV18 and TRBJ2-7 gives the whole variable domain NAGVMQNPRHLVRRRGQEARLRCSPMKGHSHVYWYRQLPEEGLKFMVYLQKENIIDESGMPKERFSAEFPKEGPSILRIQQVVRGDSAAYFCASSLTRQGSSEQYFGPGTRLTVT.

In this sample, this clone turned up a few times. The chain carries TRBV28 and TRBJ2-7; D is uncertain. Germline CDR1 MDHEN, CDR2 SYDVKM. The CDR3 extends over 18 amino acids. Deletions cut 2 bases from V and 3 bases from J, with 23 bases between. The CDR3 DNA is TGTGCCAGCAGTTTACGAGTCCGGCCCCTAGTACGCAACTACGAGCAGTACTTC. This encodes CASSLRVRPLVRNYEQYF.

The V gene is TRBV4-1, the J gene TRBJ2-5; 7 bases are a match to TRBD1. The CDR3 runs 14 residues. The ends lost 4 bases at V and 5 bases at J; junction bases unmatched: 7. CDR1 is MGHRA and CDR2 is YSYEKL in the germline V gene. The CDR3 region is CASSPSTGAETQYF. In DNA, the CDR3 is TGCGCCAGCAGCCCGTCTACAGGGGCGGAGACCCAGTACTTC.

The rearrangement links TRBV5-6 to TRBJ1-1; perhaps TRBD1 as D (6 bases). Germline assignment: CDR1 SGHDT and CDR2 YYEEEE. Trimming shortened V by 2 bases and J by 3 bases, and 14 bases separated the two germline ends. This CDR3 comprises 15 residues. CDR3 nucleotide sequence: TGTGCCAGCAGCTTCAGGGTAGGGGGATACACTGAAGCTTTCTTT. It specifies CASSFRVGGYTEAFF.

The chain couples TRBV29-1 to TRBJ2-6, with D possibly being TRBD2 (6 bases). Germline CDR1 reads SQVTM; CDR2 reads ANQGSEA. CDR3 length equals 19 residues. Trimming removed 1 base at V and 1 base at J, with 20 bases between. The CDR3 DNA reads as TGCAGCGTTGAAGTGGGGGAGGCCCCGTCGCATTCTGGGGCCAACGTCCTGACTTTC. Translating gives CSVEVGEAPSHSGANVLTF.

The chain uses TRBV29-1 and TRBJ2-3; D is undetermined. CDR3 length: 10 residues. The germline gives CDR1 SQVTM, CDR2 ANQGSEA. Trimming stripped 8 bases from V and 2 bases from J, with 5 bases between. This chain's CDR3 is CSTDTDTQYF. The CDR3 DNA follows: TGCAGCACTGACACAGATACGCAGTATTTT.

This chain joins TRBV11-3 and TRBJ2-2, with a possible D match to TRBD1 (6 bases). The CDR3 is 14 residues long. V dropped 3 bases and J dropped 7 bases, with 12 bases sitting between them. In germline, CDR1 is SGHNT, CDR2 YENEEA. CDR3 nucleotide sequence: TGTGCCAGCAGCTTTACAGGGCAGGGCGGGGAGCTGTTTTTT. It codes for CASSFTGQGGELFF.

The chain carries TRBV7-9 and TRBJ2-3; tentatively, D is TRBD2 (6 bases). This CDR3 has 18 amino acids. V gave up 1 base and J gave up 0 bases, with 17 bases separating them. Germline V gene data show CDR1 as SEHNR and CDR2 as FQNEAQ (reference sequence). Here the CDR3 DNA reads TGTGCCAGCAGCTTAGGGGATGGCGTGACTAGTAGCACAGATACGCAGTATTTT. Its translation is CASSLGDGVTSSTDTQYF. Complete variable domain (other parts from reference TRBV7-9 and TRBJ2-3): DTGVSQNPRHKITKRGQNVTFRCDPISEHNRLYWYRQTLGQGPEFLTYFQNEAQLEKSRLLSDRFSAERPKGSFSTLEIQRTEQGDSAMYLCASSLGDGVTSSTDTQYFGPGTRLTVL.

The V and J genes are TRBV6-5 and TRBJ2-1, with D tentatively TRBD1 (5 bases). This CDR3 is 13 amino acids long. From germline, CDR1 is MNHEY and CDR2 SVGAGI. V shed 6 bases and J shed 5 bases, with 11 bases lying between them. The CDR3 spells CASSTGPNNEQFF. The CDR3 region has the DNA TGTGCCAGCAGCACAGGCCCAAACAATGAGCAGTTCTTC.

The rearrangement uses TRBV23-1 and TRBJ2-2; 11 bases map to TRBD1. TRBV23-1 is classed as an ORF, of uncertain function. CDR3 size: 18 residues. V dropped 4 bases and J dropped 2; count of bases not matched to a gene: 9. The CDR3 sequence: CASSPGQGVSRNTGELFF. The CDR3, as DNA: TGCGCCAGCAGTCCGGGACAGGGGGTTTCGAGAAACACCGGGGAGCTGTTTTTT.

The V call is TRBV5-6, the J call TRBJ2-7; 8 bases match TRBD2. Germline trimming cut 1 base from V and 1 base from J; bases unmatched to any gene: 4. Germline loops: CDR1 SGHDT, CDR2 YYEEEE. The CDR3 has 15 residues. The CDR3 sequence is CASSLRGLGSYEQYF. The CDR3 DNA reads as TGTGCCAGCAGCTTGCGGGGACTAGGGTCCTACGAGCAGTACTTC.

In its sample, this clone was seen once. This rearrangement joins TRBV5-6 to TRBJ2-7, with 8 bases aligning to TRBD1. V lost 5 bases, J lost 3 bases, and 4 bases stayed unmatched. The germline V gene has CDR1 SGHDT and CDR2 YYEEEE. The CDR3 extends over 13 amino acids. The CDR3 nucleotides read TGTGCCAGCAGTGCAGGGGGCTTCTACGAGCAGTACTTC. The encoded protein is CASSAGGFYEQYF. Combining the CDR3 with reference TRBV5-6 and TRBJ2-7 gives the whole variable domain DAGVTQSPTHLIKTRGQQVTLRCSPKSGHDTVSWYQQALGQGPQFIFQYYEEEERQRGNFPDRFSGHQFPNYSSELNVNALLLGDSALYLCASSAGGFYEQYFGPGTRLTVT.

The chain couples TRBV7-8 to TRBJ2-7; a possible D gene is TRBD2 (6 bases). This CDR3 has 15 residues. V was pared by 4 bases and J by 4 bases, with 17 bases between. Germline values: CDR1 SGHVS, CDR2 FQNEAQ. CDR3 sequence: CASSSGGAAGYEQYF. The CDR3 DNA reads as TGTGCCAGCAGCTCTGGAGGTGCGGCGGGGTACGAGCAGTACTTC.

In this sample, this clone turned up once. The gene calls are TRBV29-1 and TRBJ2-6, with D uncertain. The length of the CDR3 is 13 residues. Germline loops: CDR1 SQVTM, CDR2 ANQGSEA. V was cut by 3 bases and J by 0 bases, with 3 bases left in between. The CDR3 spells CSVDSSGANVLTF. CDR3 in DNA: TGCAGCGTTGACAGCTCTGGGGCCAACGTCCTGACTTTC.

The rearrangement joins TRBV6-1 to TRBJ2-5; the D is unclear. This CDR3 is built from 14 residues. In germline, CDR1 is MNHNS, CDR2 SASEGT. Trimming stripped 4 bases from V and 4 bases from J, with 13 bases between. The CDR3 DNA sequence: TGTGCCAGCAGTGCGCGGCGTGGTGGAGAGACCCAGTACTTC. It specifies CASSARRGGETQYF.

The gene calls are TRBV9 and TRBJ1-4; TRBD1 matches 10 bases. V lost 4 bases to trimming and J lost 7 bases; unmatched junction nucleotides: 10. Per the germline V gene, CDR1 is SGDLS and CDR2 is YYNGEE. CDR3 length: 16 residues. CDR3 coding DNA: TGTGCCAGCAGCAGCCGGGACAGGGGCGTAGGTGAAAAACTGTTTTTT. Protein product: CASSSRDRGVGEKLFF.

This chain connects TRBV4-1 to TRBJ2-1, with 11 bases fitting TRBD1. With V trimmed by 3 bases and J by 7 bases, 8 bases remained unmatched. The germline V gene has CDR1 MGHRA and CDR2 YSYEKL. The CDR3 spans 16 residues. CDR3 residues: CASSHWTGGARNEQFF. The CDR3 DNA is TGCGCCAGCAGCCACTGGACAGGGGGCGCAAGGAATGAGCAGTTCTTC.

The V gene is TRBV5-6, the J gene TRBJ1-2; D gene uncertain. V was cut by 2 bases and J by 8 bases, with 19 bases left in between. Germline V gives CDR1 SGHDT, CDR2 YYEEEE. The CDR3 consists of 15 residues. CDR3 sequence: CASSFPDRGPGGYTF. The CDR3 DNA reads as TGTGCCAGCAGCTTCCCGGACCGAGGGCCGGGAGGCTACACCTTC.

This chain links TRBV7-2 with TRBJ1-2, with 8 bases aligning to TRBD1. The CDR3 is 14 residues long. Germline CDR1 is SGHTA and CDR2 is FQGNSA. Trimming cost V 6 bases and J 4 bases; bases outside gene matches: 7. The CDR3 region is CASRPGQGIYGYTF. Written as DNA, the CDR3 is TGTGCCAGCAGACCCGGACAGGGAATCTATGGCTACACCTTC.